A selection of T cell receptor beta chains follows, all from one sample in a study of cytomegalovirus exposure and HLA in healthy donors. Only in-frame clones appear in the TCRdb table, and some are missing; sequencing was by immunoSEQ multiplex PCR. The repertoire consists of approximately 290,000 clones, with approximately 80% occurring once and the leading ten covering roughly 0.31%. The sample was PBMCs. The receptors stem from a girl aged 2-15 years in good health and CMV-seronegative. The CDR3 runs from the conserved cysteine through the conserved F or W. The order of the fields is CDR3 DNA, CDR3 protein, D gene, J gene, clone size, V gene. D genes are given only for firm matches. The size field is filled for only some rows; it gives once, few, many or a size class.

TGTGCCAGCAGAATTAGCGGGTGGGGATACGAGCAGTACTTC | CASRISGWGYEQYF | TRBD2 | TRBJ2-7 | - | TRBV28
TGCAGCGTTGAAGTAACGGACAGGGGAGAGACCCAGTACTTC | CSVEVTDRGETQYF | TRBD1 | TRBJ2-5 | - | TRBV29-1
TGTGCCACCAGCCCCGGGACAGGGGAGCAGTTCTTC | CATSPGTGEQFF | TRBD1 | TRBJ2-1 | - | TRBV15
TGTGCCAGCAGCGGACAGGGGAACAGGTCACCCCTCCACTTT | CASSGQGNRSPLHF | TRBD1 | TRBJ1-6 | once | TRBV2
TGTGCCAGTAGTATGGGGGGGTACACTCAGCCCCAGCATTTT | CASSMGGYTQPQHF | - | TRBJ1-5 | - | TRBV19
TGTGCCAGCAGGGGAACAGGGACTGGCTACACCTTC | CASRGTGTGYTF | - | TRBJ1-2 | once | TRBV6-1
TGTGCCAGTAGGCGGGGGGTGGAGGAGCAGTACTTC | CASRRGVEEQYF | TRBD2 | TRBJ2-7 | - | TRBV7-2
TGCGCCAGCAGTCTTCTAGCGCCGTCGGGGGAGACCCAGTACTTC | CASSLLAPSGETQYF | - | TRBJ2-5 | - | TRBV4-1
TGTGCCTGGAGTGTGTCGGGTGGAGGGGATTCACCCCTCCACTTT | CAWSVSGGGDSPLHF | - | TRBJ1-6 | - | TRBV30
TGCAGCGTTGAAGTTCCGGGACAGGGGAACACCGGGGAGCTGTTTTTT | CSVEVPGQGNTGELFF | TRBD1 | TRBJ2-2 | - | TRBV29-1
TGCGCCAGCGGCCAAGAAAGCGGGACAGGGAGCCACGAGCAGTACTTC | CASGQESGTGSHEQYF | TRBD1 | TRBJ2-7 | - | TRBV4-1
TGCAGCGTTGCCAGGACGATCAGGGACGAGCAGTACTTC | CSVARTIRDEQYF | - | TRBJ2-7 | - | TRBV29-1
TGTGCCAGCAGTGGAGGGACAGGGGGGGCGTACGAGCAGTACTTC | CASSGGTGGAYEQYF | TRBD1 | TRBJ2-7 | - | TRBV6-1
TGTGCCAGCACCAACCGCTGGGGAGGGTGGGCAGATACGCAGTATTTT | CASTNRWGGWADTQYF | TRBD2 | TRBJ2-3 | - | TRBV2
TGTGCCAGCAGCCCCGCAGGGCTTTCTAGCTCCTACGAGCAGTACTTC | CASSPAGLSSSYEQYF | - | TRBJ2-7 | - | TRBV11-2
TGCGCCAGTAAAACAGGGGCCGGGGACTACGAGCAGTACTTC | CASKTGAGDYEQYF | TRBD1 | TRBJ2-7 | few | TRBV5-1